This T cell receptor (beta chain) was captured in a study of blood T cell repertoires in COVID-19. At the level of the study: There were acute and convalescent COVID-19 samples, and they came from the United States, Italy and Spain. PBMCs, B-cell-depleted T cells, or T cells were the source of the cDNA or gDNA that made up the material.

Original analysis: Researchers report that nucleated cell counts were estimated from reference gene primer amplification. Sequencing was performed with immunoSEQ multiplex PCR; in TCRdb, only in-frame clones are kept and a portion is missing. V and J calls and clone size follow that table, whereas D and trimming were derived from the DNA. The table shows fewer than 180,000 clones, with around four fifths occurring only once. V gave up 2 bases and J gave up 7 bases; unmatched junction bases: 7. The CDR3 is 14 amino acids. Germline V gene lookup returns CDR1 SGHRS and CDR2 YFSETQ. Sequencing was carried out using peripheral blood. The TCR originated in an older man with acute or convalescent COVID-19. The V call is TRBV5-1, the J call TRBJ1-2, with 8 bases lining up with TRBD1. The CDR3 coding sequence is TGCGCCAGCAGCTTTGGTGCAGGGGGCGTTGGCTACACCTTC. This sequence encodes CASSFGAGGVGYTF.